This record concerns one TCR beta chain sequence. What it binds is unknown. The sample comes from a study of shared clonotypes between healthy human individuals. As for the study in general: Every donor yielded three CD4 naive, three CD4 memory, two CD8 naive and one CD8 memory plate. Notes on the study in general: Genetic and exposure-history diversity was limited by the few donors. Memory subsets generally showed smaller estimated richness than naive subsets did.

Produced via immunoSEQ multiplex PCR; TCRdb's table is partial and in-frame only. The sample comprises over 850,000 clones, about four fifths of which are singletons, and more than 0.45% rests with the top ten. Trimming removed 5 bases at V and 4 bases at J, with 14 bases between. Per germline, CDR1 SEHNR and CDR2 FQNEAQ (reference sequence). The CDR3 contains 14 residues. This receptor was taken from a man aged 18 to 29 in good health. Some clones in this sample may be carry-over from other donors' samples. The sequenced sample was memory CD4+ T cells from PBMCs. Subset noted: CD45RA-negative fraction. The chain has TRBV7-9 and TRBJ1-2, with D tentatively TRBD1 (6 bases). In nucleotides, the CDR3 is TGTGCCAGCAGCCCCCTACAGGGTTTCTATGGCTACACCTTC. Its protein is CASSPLQGFYGYTF.